The source of this TCR beta chain is a study of CD8+CD57+ T cells in acquired aplastic anemia. Whole-study context: DNA recovered from sorted CD4+ and CD8+ cells had a mean of roughly 3 ug. The study's findings and limits: Patients and controls shared 25 to 30 CD8+ CDR3 sequences, highly expressed in patients.

CD8+CD57+ cell expansion, shown by flow cytometry, had occurred in the patients selected for sequencing. All participating patients were living with severe acquired aplastic anemia. Comments on this clonotype: Its antigen is not known.

Genomic DNA, the template, was used for profiling of the TCR beta VDJ and CDR3. TCRdb re-analysed the reads in MiXCR, keeping a single row per CDR3 protein. The profile shows 170,000 or so distinct CDR3 sequences, roughly 65% of them singletons. V lost 2 bases and J lost 1, with 14 bases in between. The CDR3 contains 16 residues. The germline V gene has CDR1 ENHRY and CDR2 SYGVKD. The receptor's source is a human donor with aplastic anemia. The chain carries TRBV10-3 and TRBJ1-1; perhaps TRBD1 as D (5 bases). Sequenced: sorted CD4+, CD8+, or CD8+CD57+ T cells (not recorded which) from PBMCs. CDR3 sequence reads: CAISEGGQGRNTEAFF. CDR3 coding DNA: TGTGCCATCAGTGAGGGTGGGCAGGGAAGGAACACTGAAGCTTTCTTT.